The 24 T cell receptor beta chains listed next were all sequenced from one sample in a study of cytomegalovirus exposure and HLA in healthy donors. The PCR made use of 60 Vbeta and 13 Jbeta primers. The protocol was immunoSEQ multiplex PCR, while the TCRdb copy is restricted to in-frame clones and leaves out a portion. The sample yields 60,000 or so clones, 70% to 85% seen once. Sequencing input: PBMCs. The receptors derive from a man aged 40-55 years in good health and CMV-seronegative.

V usage is TRBV9 and J usage is TRBJ1-2; no firm D call. This CDR3 has 15 amino acids. V lost 1 base to trimming and J lost 1 base, with 11 bases between them. The germline V gene encodes CDR1 SGDLS and CDR2 YYNGEE. The DNA for the CDR3 is TGTGCCAGCAGCGTAAGGCCAGCGGATAACTATGGCTACACCTTC. This gives the protein CASSVRPADNYGYTF.

This rearrangement joins TRBV7-2 to TRBJ2-1; perhaps TRBD2 as D (7 bases). The CDR3 covers 18 residues. CDR1 is SGHTA, CDR2 FQGNSA, per germline. Trimming shortened V by 1 base and J by 7 bases, and 23 bases separated the two germline ends. This chain's CDR3 is CASSLGRRRGGHYNEQFF. The CDR3 coding sequence is TGTGCCAGCAGCTTAGGGAGGCGGAGGGGGGGCCATTATAATGAGCAGTTCTTC.

The genes are TRBV19 and TRBJ1-5; D not resolved. Germline-derived CDR1 and CDR2 are LNHDA and SQIVND (reference sequence). Trimming took off 3 bases at V and 0 bases at J, with 12 bases between the two ends. The CDR3 has 16 amino acids. The CDR3 region has the DNA TGTGCCAGTAGTATCCCCCAGATCGATAGCAATCAGCCCCAGCATTTT. This sequence encodes CASSIPQIDSNQPQHF.

The rearrangement uses TRBV7-9 and TRBJ2-3; 13 positions agree with TRBD2. Germline V CDR1 and CDR2: SEHNR, FQNEAQ (reference sequence). The V and J ends lost 7 bases and 1 base, in that order; junction bases with no gene match: 5. The CDR3 runs to 16 residues. The CDR3 protein is CASTLLAGGGTDTQYF. CDR3 sequence (DNA): TGTGCCAGCACCCTACTAGCGGGGGGGGGCACAGATACGCAGTATTTT.

The chain's CDR3 is CASSAPQGARSSGNTIYF. CDR3 nucleotide sequence: TGTGCCAGCAGCGCACCCCAGGGGGCAAGAAGCTCTGGAAACACCATATATTTT. The chain carries TRBV9 and TRBJ1-3; 8 bases align to TRBD1. The CDR3 is 18 amino acids. Germline values: CDR1 SGDLS, CDR2 YYNGEE. The V segment lost 3 bases and the J segment 0 bases; nucleotides outside the gene matches: 11.

The chain combines TRBV7-9 with TRBJ1-4; unclear D gene. Trimming stripped 0 bases from V and 6 bases from J, with 8 bases between. CDR1 and CDR2 (germline): SEHNR, FQNEAQ (reference sequence). This CDR3 is 14 amino acids long. The CDR3 here is CASSLADSDEKLFF. The CDR3 nucleotides are TGTGCCAGCAGCTTAGCGGACTCGGATGAAAAACTGTTTTTT.

This rearrangement joins TRBV19 to TRBJ1-2, with TRBD1 identical over 7 bases. The CDR3 loop spans 15 amino acids. CDR1 LNHDA and CDR2 SQIVND come from the germline V gene (reference sequence). The V and J ends lost 5 bases and 0 bases, in that order; junction bases with no gene match: 6. The CDR3 here is CASSPGTASNYGYTF. As DNA, the CDR3 is TGTGCCAGTAGTCCCGGGACAGCCTCTAACTATGGCTACACCTTC.

This chain links TRBV28 with TRBJ2-3, with D possibly TRBD2 on 5 matching bases. This CDR3 has 14 residues. Per germline, CDR1 MDHEN and CDR2 SYDVKM. Trimming removed 5 bases at V and 8 bases at J, with 17 bases between. The CDR3 DNA reads as TGTGCCAGCAGTCGAAACGGGCCTAGCATTACGCAGTATTTT. This translates into CASSRNGPSITQYF.

The chain joins TRBV4-3 to TRBJ2-5; 7 bases are a match to TRBD2. This CDR3 is 15 amino acids long. Germline V gene data show CDR1 as LGHNA and CDR2 as YSLEER. V lost 0 bases and J lost 9; bases outside the gene matches: 10. This chain's CDR3 is CASSQDGAGVGAQYF. The DNA of the CDR3 is TGCGCCAGCAGCCAAGACGGGGCGGGGGTGGGGGCCCAGTACTTC.

This clone was observed a few times. The chain uses TRBV7-9 and TRBJ1-2; TRBD1 is a possible D gene (6 bases). There are 15 residues in the CDR3. Germline CDR1 SEHNR, CDR2 FQNEAQ (reference sequence). V lost 6 bases, J lost 5 bases, and 19 bases lay in between. The CDR3 here is CASRPDWTAPYGYTF. The CDR3 DNA reads TGTGCCAGCAGACCCGACTGGACAGCACCTTATGGCTACACCTTC.

The chain couples TRBV9 to TRBJ2-1; 11 bases align to TRBD2. V shed 3 bases, J shed 7 bases, and the junction held 15 bases outside the gene matches. This CDR3 is built from 18 residues. Germline V gives CDR1 SGDLS, CDR2 YYNGEE. CDR3 protein: CASSAYSSGGANRNEQFF. The CDR3 DNA reads as TGTGCCAGCAGCGCTTACAGTAGCGGGGGGGCCAATCGAAATGAGCAGTTCTTC.

V usage is TRBV21-1 and J usage is TRBJ2-7; the tabulated D call, TRBD1, remains unverified against the DNA. TRBV21-1 is flagged as a pseudogene. This CDR3 spans 11 amino acids. CDR3 coding DNA: TGTGCCGTTCAACAGGGCGGCGAGCAGTACTTC. This encodes CAVQQGGEQYF.

This clone was seen once. V is TRBV11-3 and J is TRBJ1-5; possible D gene TRBD1, 6 bases. This CDR3 region has 16 residues. Germline lookup yields CDR1 SGHNT and CDR2 YENEEA. The V end was cut by 5 bases, the J end by 0 bases, with 14 bases between. CDR3 in amino acids: CASSRPDRFSNQPQHF. The CDR3 nucleotides are TGTGCCAGCAGCCGCCCAGACAGGTTTAGCAATCAGCCCCAGCATTTT.

This rearrangement joins TRBV6-5 to TRBJ2-5; 8 bases line up with TRBD1. The CDR3 runs 16 residues. V lost 2 bases, J lost 2 bases, and 7 bases stayed unmatched. Germline CDR1 MNHEY, CDR2 SVGAGI. The CDR3 loop is CASSYTWTGSQETQYF. The CDR3 DNA reads as TGTGCCAGCAGTTACACATGGACAGGGTCTCAAGAGACCCAGTACTTC.

The rearrangement uses TRBV15 and TRBJ1-5, with 7 positions matching TRBD1. The junction had 2 bases not matched to a gene; V was cut back by 6 bases and J by 0 bases. The CDR3 runs 14 residues. Germline CDR1 reads LNHNV; CDR2 reads YYDKDF (reference sequence). CDR3 coding DNA: TGTGCCACCAGAGGGACAGATAGCAATCAGCCCCAGCATTTT. The encoded protein is CATRGTDSNQPQHF.

The chain recombines TRBV28 with TRBJ1-2, with TRBD1 identical over 7 bases. V trimming: 3 bases; J trimming: 4 bases; junction bases outside the gene matches: 8. The CDR3 loop spans 15 amino acids. CDR1 is MDHEN and CDR2 is SYDVKM in the germline V gene. CDR3 protein: CASSFTGTALYGYTF. DNA of the CDR3: TGTGCCAGCAGTTTCACAGGGACAGCCCTCTATGGCTACACCTTC.

This clone was recorded once. V is TRBV19 and J is TRBJ1-5; TRBD1 matches 7 bases. The CDR3 sequence is 16 residues long. The trim removed 8 bases at V and 1 base at J, leaving 11 bases unmatched. The germline CDR1 and CDR2 sequences are LNHDA and SQIVND (reference sequence). The CDR3 sequence is CASQVGGVFSNQPQHF. CDR3 nucleotide sequence: TGTGCCAGTCAAGTAGGGGGCGTGTTCAGCAATCAGCCCCAGCATTTT. The full variable domain, its missing parts supplied by reference TRBV19 and TRBJ1-5, is DGGITQSPKYLFRKEGQNVTLSCEQNLNHDAMYWYRQDPGQGLRLIYYSQIVNDFQKGDIAEGYSVSREKKESFPLTVTSAQKNPTAFYLCASQVGGVFSNQPQHFGDGTRLSIL.

The V and J genes are TRBV2 and TRBJ1-1, with 9 bases that match TRBD1. Germline values: CDR1 SNHLY, CDR2 FYNNEI. This CDR3 spans 12 amino acids. V shed 9 bases and J 3 bases; nucleotides not matched to a gene: 2. CDR3 in amino acids: CARRQGDTEAFF. The DNA for the CDR3 is TGTGCCAGGAGACAGGGGGACACTGAAGCTTTCTTT.

This chain links TRBV25-1 with TRBJ1-1; 7 bases map to TRBD1. The CDR3 has 13 amino acids. V was clipped by 7 bases and J by 8 bases; unmatched bases: 10. CDR1 MGHDK and CDR2 SYGVNS come from the germline V gene. CDR3 protein: CASTRTKGAEAFF. CDR3 DNA: TGTGCCAGCACCCGAACGAAGGGGGCGGAAGCTTTCTTT.

The genes are TRBV30 and TRBJ1-6; TRBD1 matches 9 bases. Looked up from germline, CDR1 is GTSNPN and CDR2 is SVGIG (reference sequence). Losses at the gene ends were 3 bases for V and 6 bases for J; bases not matched to a gene: 3. The CDR3 runs to 14 residues. CDR3 sequence: CAWRGDRVNSPLHF. CDR3 bases: TGTGCCTGGAGGGGGGACAGGGTTAATTCACCCCTCCACTTT.

The chain joins TRBV5-1 to TRBJ2-2; a possible D gene is TRBD1 (6 bases). Germline V gene data show CDR1 as SGHRS and CDR2 as YFSETQ. Trimming pared 0 bases from V and 4 bases from J, leaving 10 bases between. The CDR3 is 15 amino acids. CDR3 residues: CASSLVQGITGELFF. The CDR3 DNA is TGCGCCAGCAGCTTGGTACAGGGAATCACCGGGGAGCTGTTTTTT.

The chain combines TRBV7-9 with TRBJ1-2, with 8 bases that match TRBD1. The CDR3 is 15 amino acids. J gave up 3 bases and V 1 base, and 4 bases lay outside the gene matches. Germline CDR1 is SEHNR and CDR2 is FQNEAQ (reference sequence). CDR3 protein: CASSLGHRGDYGYTF. CDR3 coding DNA: TGTGCCAGCAGCTTAGGCCACAGGGGGGACTATGGCTACACCTTC. The entire variable domain, with the rest obtained from reference TRBV7-9 and TRBJ1-2, is as follows: DTGVSQNPRHKITKRGQNVTFRCDPISEHNRLYWYRQTLGQGPEFLTYFQNEAQLEKSRLLSDRFSAERPKGSFSTLEIQRTEQGDSAMYLCASSLGHRGDYGYTFGSGTRLTVV.

This clone was recorded once. This chain uses TRBV11-2 with TRBJ1-5; 7 positions match TRBD1. J gave up 5 bases and V 5 bases, and 3 bases lay outside the gene matches. Germline V gene data show CDR1 as SGHAT and CDR2 as FQNNGV. This CDR3 has 13 residues. The CDR3 nucleotides read TGTGCCAGCAGCCTCACAGGGGATCAGCCCCAGCATTTT. This encodes CASSLTGDQPQHF. The variable domain in full, with the rest retrieved from reference TRBV11-2 and TRBJ1-5, is EAGVAQSPRYKIIEKRQSVAFWCNPISGHATLYWYQQILGQGPKLLIQFQNNGVVDDSQLPKDRFSAERLKGVDSTLKIQPAKLEDSAVYLCASSLTGDQPQHFGDGTRLSIL.

This clone was observed a few times. The chain carries TRBV15 and TRBJ1-4, with 11 bases matching TRBD1. V gave up 4 bases and J gave up 5 bases; unmatched junction bases: 6. The germline CDR1 and CDR2 sequences are LNHNV and YYDKDF (reference sequence). The CDR3 has 16 residues. CDR3 nucleotide sequence: TGTGCCACCAGCAAAGGACAGGGGGCCCTAAATGAAAAACTGTTTTTT. Its translation: CATSKGQGALNEKLFF.